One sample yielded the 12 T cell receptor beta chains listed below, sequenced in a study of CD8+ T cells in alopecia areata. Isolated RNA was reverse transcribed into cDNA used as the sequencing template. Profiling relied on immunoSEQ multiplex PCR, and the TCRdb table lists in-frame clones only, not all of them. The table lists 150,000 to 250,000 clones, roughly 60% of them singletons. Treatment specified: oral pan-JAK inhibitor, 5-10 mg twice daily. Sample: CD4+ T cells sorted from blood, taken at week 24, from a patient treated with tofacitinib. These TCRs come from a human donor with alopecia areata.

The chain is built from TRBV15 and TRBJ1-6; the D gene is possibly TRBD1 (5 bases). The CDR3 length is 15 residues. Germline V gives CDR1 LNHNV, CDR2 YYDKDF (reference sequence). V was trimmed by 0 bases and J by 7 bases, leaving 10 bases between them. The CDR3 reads CATSRDQGGNSPLHF. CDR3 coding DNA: TGTGCCACCAGCAGAGATCAGGGAGGAAATTCACCCCTCCACTTT.

CDR3 protein: CAGSRDSDSPLHF. CDR3 DNA sequence: TGTGCCGGCTCCCGGGACAGTGATTCACCCCTCCACTTT. The V gene is TRBV2, the J gene TRBJ1-6; 7 bases are a match to TRBD1. This CDR3 spans 13 amino acids. Trimming at V came to 11 bases and at J to 8 bases, leaving 9 bases not matched to a gene. The germline V gene encodes CDR1 SNHLY and CDR2 FYNNEI.

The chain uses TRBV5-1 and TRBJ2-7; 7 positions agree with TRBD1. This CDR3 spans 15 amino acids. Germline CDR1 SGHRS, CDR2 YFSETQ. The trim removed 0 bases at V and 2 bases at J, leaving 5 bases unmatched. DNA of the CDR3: TGCGCCAGCAGCTTGGAGGTACAGGGGACCTACGAGCAGTACTTC. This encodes CASSLEVQGTYEQYF.

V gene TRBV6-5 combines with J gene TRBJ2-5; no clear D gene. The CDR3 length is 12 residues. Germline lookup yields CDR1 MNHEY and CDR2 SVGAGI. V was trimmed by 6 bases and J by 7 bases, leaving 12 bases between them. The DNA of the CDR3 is TGTGCCAGCAGCACGCGCGTGGGGACCCAGTACTTC. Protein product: CASSTRVGTQYF.

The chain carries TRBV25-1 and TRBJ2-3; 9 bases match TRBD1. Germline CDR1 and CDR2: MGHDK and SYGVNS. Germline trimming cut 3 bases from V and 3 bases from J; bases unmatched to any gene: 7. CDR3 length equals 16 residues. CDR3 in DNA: TGTGCCAGCAGTGAGTCCGGGACAGGGAGGACAGATACGCAGTATTTT. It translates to CASSESGTGRTDTQYF.

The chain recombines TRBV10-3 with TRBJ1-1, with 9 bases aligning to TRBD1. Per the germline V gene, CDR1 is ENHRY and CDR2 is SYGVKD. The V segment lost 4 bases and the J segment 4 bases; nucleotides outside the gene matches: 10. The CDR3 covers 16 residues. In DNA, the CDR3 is TGTGCCATCAGTGGCCGGGACAGGGCGTTGGTCACTGAAGCTTTCTTT. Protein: CAISGRDRALVTEAFF.

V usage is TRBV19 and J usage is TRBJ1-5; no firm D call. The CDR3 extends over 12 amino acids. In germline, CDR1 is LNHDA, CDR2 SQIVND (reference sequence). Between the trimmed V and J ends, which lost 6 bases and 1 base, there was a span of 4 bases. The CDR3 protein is CASRGSNQPQHF. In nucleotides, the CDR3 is TGTGCCAGTAGAGGGAGCAATCAGCCCCAGCATTTT.

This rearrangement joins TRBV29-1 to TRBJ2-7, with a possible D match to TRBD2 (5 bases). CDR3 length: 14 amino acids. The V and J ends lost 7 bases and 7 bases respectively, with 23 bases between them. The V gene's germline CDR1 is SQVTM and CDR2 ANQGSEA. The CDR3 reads CSAVDTSSPSEQYF. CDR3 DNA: TGCAGCGCCGTCGATACTAGTTCTCCCAGTGAGCAGTACTTC.

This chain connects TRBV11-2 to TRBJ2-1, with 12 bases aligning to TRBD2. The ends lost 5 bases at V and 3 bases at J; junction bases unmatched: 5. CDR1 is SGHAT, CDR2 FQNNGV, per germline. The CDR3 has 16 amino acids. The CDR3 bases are TGTGCCAGCAGCCGACCGGGACTAGCGGGCTACAATGAGCAGTTCTTC. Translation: CASSRPGLAGYNEQFF. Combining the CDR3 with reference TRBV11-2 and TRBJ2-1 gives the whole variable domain EAGVAQSPRYKIIEKRQSVAFWCNPISGHATLYWYQQILGQGPKLLIQFQNNGVVDDSQLPKDRFSAERLKGVDSTLKIQPAKLEDSAVYLCASSRPGLAGYNEQFFGPGTRLTVL.

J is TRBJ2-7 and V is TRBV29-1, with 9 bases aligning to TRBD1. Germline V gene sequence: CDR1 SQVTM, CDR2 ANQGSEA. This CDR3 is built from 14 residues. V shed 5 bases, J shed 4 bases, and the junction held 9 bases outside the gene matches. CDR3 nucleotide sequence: TGCAGCGTTCAAGGGGGACAGGGTGGGTACGAGCAGTACTTC. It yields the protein CSVQGGQGGYEQYF.

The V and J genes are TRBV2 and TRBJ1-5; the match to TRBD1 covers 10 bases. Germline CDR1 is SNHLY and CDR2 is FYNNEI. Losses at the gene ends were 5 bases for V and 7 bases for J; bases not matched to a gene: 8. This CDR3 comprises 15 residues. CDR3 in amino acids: CASSRGQGLIQPQHF. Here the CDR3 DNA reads TGTGCCAGCAGTCGGGGACAGGGGCTCATCCAGCCCCAGCATTTT.

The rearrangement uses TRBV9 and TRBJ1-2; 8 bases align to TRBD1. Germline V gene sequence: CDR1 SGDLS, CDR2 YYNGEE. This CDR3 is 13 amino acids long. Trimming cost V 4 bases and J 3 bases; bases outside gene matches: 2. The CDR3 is CASSQTGDYGYTF. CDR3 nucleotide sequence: TGTGCCAGCAGCCAGACAGGGGACTATGGCTACACCTTC. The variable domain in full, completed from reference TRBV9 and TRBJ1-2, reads DSGVTQTPKHLITATGQRVTLRCSPRSGDLSVYWYQQSLDQGLQFLIQYYNGEERAKGNILERFSAQQFPDLHSELNLSSLELGDSALYFCASSQTGDYGYTFGSGTRLTVV.